The entry that follows covers one TCR beta chain sequence. Antigen: not known. This specimen comes from a study of T cell repertoires in cytomegalovirus infection. Turning to the study itself: Based on public TCR beta signatures, there were indications of CMV infection and of a matching HLA type. Study results and caveats: CMV carriers with the relevant HLA were identified by cumulative public TCR beta family frequency. The ex vivo response was dominated by HLA-C-restricted CMV-specific TCR beta clonotypes.

Germline V gene data show CDR1 as SNHLY and CDR2 as FYNNEI. The germline V and J ends were trimmed by 5 bases and 0 bases, with 12 bases remaining between them. This CDR3 has 15 residues. TCRdb reprocessed the reads with MiXCR, giving one entry per CDR3 protein. The sample includes hundreds of thousands of distinct CDR3 sequences, roughly 30% of them seen just once. This rearrangement joins TRBV2 to TRBJ2-3, with D unresolved. Source: cultured PBMCs, taken from culture after CMV antigen stimulation. This sequence was found in a human donor in good health (CMV status not recorded). Some clones in this sample may be carry-over from other donors' samples. The CDR3 reads CASSYRSTSTDTQYF. The CDR3 DNA is TGTGCCAGCAGTTACCGAAGTACTAGCACAGATACGCAGTATTTT. The full variable domain, its missing parts supplied by reference TRBV2 and TRBJ2-3, is EPEVTQTPSHQVTQMGQEVILRCVPISNHLYFYWYRQILGQKVEFLVSFYNNEISEKSEIFDDQFSVERPDGSNFTLKIRSTKLEDSAMYFCASSYRSTSTDTQYFGPGTRLTVL.